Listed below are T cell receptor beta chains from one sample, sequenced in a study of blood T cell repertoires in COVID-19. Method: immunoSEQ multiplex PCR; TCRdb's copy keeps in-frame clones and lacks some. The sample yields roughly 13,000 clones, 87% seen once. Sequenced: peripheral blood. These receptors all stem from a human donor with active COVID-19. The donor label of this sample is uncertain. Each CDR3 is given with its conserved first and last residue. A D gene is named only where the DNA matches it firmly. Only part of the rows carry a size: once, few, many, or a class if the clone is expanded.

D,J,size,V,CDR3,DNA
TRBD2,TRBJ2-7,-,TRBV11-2,CASRGTSGRGNEQYF,TGTGCCAGCAGAGGGACTAGCGGGAGGGGTAACGAGCAGTACTTC
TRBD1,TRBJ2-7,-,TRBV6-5,CASNPRPGGSGEQYF,TGTGCCAGCAACCCCCGGCCAGGGGGCTCGGGCGAGCAGTACTTC
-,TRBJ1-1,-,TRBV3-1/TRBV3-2,CASSESWNTEAFF,TGTGCCAGCAGCGAAAGCTGGAACACTGAAGCTTTCTTT
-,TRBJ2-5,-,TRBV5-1,CASSLGVFETQYF,TGCGCCAGCAGCTTGGGCGTTTTCGAGACCCAGTACTTC
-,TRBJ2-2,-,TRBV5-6,CASSPGGTGELFF,TGTGCCAGCAGCCCCGGCGGAACCGGGGAGCTGTTTTTT
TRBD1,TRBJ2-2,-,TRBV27,CASSLGTGAVGELFF,TGTGCCAGCAGTTTAGGGACAGGGGCAGTCGGGGAGCTGTTTTTT
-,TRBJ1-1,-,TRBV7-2,CASSLVSGVGTEAFF,TGTGCCAGCAGCTTAGTTTCAGGGGTGGGGACTGAAGCTTTCTTT
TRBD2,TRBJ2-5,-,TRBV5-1,CATREQAGGDETQYF,TGCGCCACTCGCGAACAGGCGGGAGGAGATGAGACCCAGTACTTC
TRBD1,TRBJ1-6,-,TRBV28,CASRMGQNNSPLHF,TGTGCCAGCAGGATGGGACAGAATAATTCACCCCTCCACTTT
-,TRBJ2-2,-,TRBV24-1,CATSGHTNTGELFF,TGTGCCACCAGTGGACACACGAACACCGGGGAGCTGTTTTTT
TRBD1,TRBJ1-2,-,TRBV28,CASSLRDRGAGYTF,TGTGCCAGCAGTCTCCGGGACAGGGGGGCTGGCTACACCTTC
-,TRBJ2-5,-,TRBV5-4,CASSLVGVQETQYF,TGTGCCAGCAGCTTGGTGGGAGTCCAAGAGACCCAGTACTTC
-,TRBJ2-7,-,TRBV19,CATGSGAGPAYEQYF,TGTGCCACGGGTTCTGGTGCAGGGCCGGCCTACGAGCAGTACTTC
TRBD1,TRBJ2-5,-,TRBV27,CASRGQGAWETQYF,TGTGCCAGCCGCGGGCAGGGGGCATGGGAGACCCAGTACTTC
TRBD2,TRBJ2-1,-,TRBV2,CASSGGLAGGQRQFF,TGTGCCAGCAGTGGGGGACTAGCGGGAGGTCAGAGGCAGTTCTTC
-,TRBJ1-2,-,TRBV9,CASSVARDKRDGYTF,TGTGCCAGCAGCGTCGCCCGGGACAAACGGGATGGCTACACCTTC
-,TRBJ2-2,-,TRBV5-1,CASSQSPTGELFF,TGCGCCAGCAGCCAGTCCCCCACCGGGGAGCTGTTTTTT
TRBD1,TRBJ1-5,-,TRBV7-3,CASSSIQGLNQPQHF,TGTGCCAGCAGCTCTATACAGGGGCTTAATCAGCCCCAGCATTTT
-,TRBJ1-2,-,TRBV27,CASSVRHNYGYTF,TGTGCCAGCAGTGTCAGGCATAACTATGGCTACACCTTC
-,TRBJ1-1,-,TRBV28,CASSYNGGRNTEAFF,TGTGCCAGCAGCTATAACGGGGGGAGAAACACTGAAGCTTTCTTT
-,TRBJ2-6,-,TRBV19,CASSEQGFSSGANVLTF,TGTGCCAGTTCCGAACAGGGTTTTAGCTCTGGGGCCAACGTCCTGACTTTC
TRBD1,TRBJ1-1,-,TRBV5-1,CASSPGDRPRTEAFF,TGCGCCAGCAGCCCCGGGGACAGGCCTCGAACCGAAGCTTTCTTT
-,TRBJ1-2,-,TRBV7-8,CASSDTWTPPFGYTF,TGTGCCAGCAGCGATACTTGGACACCCCCTTTTGGCTACACCTTC
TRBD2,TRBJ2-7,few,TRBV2,CASSETSGGNSEQYF,TGTGCCAGCAGTGAAACTAGCGGGGGGAATAGCGAGCAGTACTTC
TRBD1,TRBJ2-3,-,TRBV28,CASSAGGAKSNTQYF,TGTGCCAGCAGCGCAGGGGGCGCAAAAAGCAATACGCAGTATTTT
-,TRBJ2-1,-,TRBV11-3,CASSQAPNNEQFF,TGTGCCAGCAGCCAGGCCCCAAACAATGAGCAGTTCTTC
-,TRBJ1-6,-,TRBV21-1,CASSTLLGGSYNSPLHF,TGTGCCAGCAGCACGCTACTGGGGGGCTCCTATAATTCACCCCTCCACTTT
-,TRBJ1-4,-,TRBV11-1,CASSSRTERREKLFF,TGTGCCAGCAGCTCGCGGACGGAAAGGAGGGAAAAACTGTTTTTT
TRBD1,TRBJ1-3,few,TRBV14,CASSHETGVVPGNTIYF,TGTGCCAGCAGCCACGAGACAGGGGTAGTACCTGGAAACACCATATATTTT
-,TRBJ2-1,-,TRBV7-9,CASSYTVNEQFF,TGTGCCAGCAGCTACACAGTGAATGAGCAGTTCTTC
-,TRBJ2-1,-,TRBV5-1,CASSPEIASYNEQFF,TGCGCCAGCAGCCCGGAGATCGCCTCCTACAATGAGCAGTTCTTC
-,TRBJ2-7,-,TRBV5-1,CASSLWPGVTYEQYF,TGCGCCAGCAGCTTGTGGCCAGGGGTTACCTACGAGCAGTACTTC
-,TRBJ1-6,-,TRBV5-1,CASSLEPGNNSPLHF,TGCGCCAGCAGCTTGGAGCCAGGGAATAATTCACCCCTCCACTTT
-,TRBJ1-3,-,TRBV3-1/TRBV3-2,CASSQRGSPQSGNTIYF,TGTGCCAGCAGCCAAAGGGGGAGCCCTCAATCTGGAAACACCATATATTTT
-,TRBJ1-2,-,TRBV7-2,CASSLVFMSKGDYGYTF,TGTGCCAGCAGCTTAGTGTTTATGTCTAAGGGGGACTATGGCTACACCTTC
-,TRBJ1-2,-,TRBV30,CAWSWEGGYTF,TGTGCCTGGAGTTGGGAGGGAGGCTACACCTTC
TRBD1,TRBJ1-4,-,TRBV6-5,CASSWTGGGEKLFF,TGTGCCAGCAGTTGGACAGGGGGTGGCGAAAAACTGTTTTTT
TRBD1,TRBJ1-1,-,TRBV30,CAWSHGRDRGDEAFF,TGTGCCTGGAGTCACGGCCGGGACAGGGGTGATGAAGCTTTCTTT
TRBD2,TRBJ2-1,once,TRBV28,CASSQVYPGTTRGSEQFF,TGTGCCAGCAGTCAGGTATACCCAGGGACTACACGAGGGAGTGAGCAGTTCTTC
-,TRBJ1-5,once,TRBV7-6,CASSLSAWGSSYSNQPQHF,TGTGCCAGCAGCTTAAGCGCCTGGGGCAGCAGCTATAGCAATCAGCCCCAGCATTTT
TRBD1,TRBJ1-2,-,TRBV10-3,CAISNRDRDNYGYTF,TGTGCCATCAGTAACCGGGACAGGGATAACTATGGCTACACCTTC
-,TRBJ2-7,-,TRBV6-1,CASSEYRGPGEQYF,TGTGCCAGCAGTGAATACCGGGGTCCAGGCGAGCAGTACTTC
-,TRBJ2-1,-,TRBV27,CASSLLTRFNEQFF,TGTGCCAGCAGTTTACTTACTAGATTCAATGAGCAGTTCTTC
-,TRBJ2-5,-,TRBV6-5,CASSRSQVVETQYF,TGTGCCAGCTCTCGGTCACAGGTGGTAGAGACCCAGTACTTC
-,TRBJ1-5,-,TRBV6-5,CASSYFRATGQPQHF,TGTGCCAGCAGTTACTTCCGGGCAACGGGACAGCCCCAGCATTTT
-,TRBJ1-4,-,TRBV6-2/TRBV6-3,CASSYVEGVEEKLFF,TGTGCCAGCAGTTACGTGGAGGGAGTCGAAGAAAAACTGTTTTTT
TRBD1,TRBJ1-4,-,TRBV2,CATAGTGNEKLFF,TGTGCCACCGCCGGGACAGGGAATGAAAAACTGTTTTTT
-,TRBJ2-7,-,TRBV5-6,CASQMKGEGWWEQYF,TGTGCCAGCCAAATGAAGGGGGAGGGTTGGTGGGAGCAGTACTTC